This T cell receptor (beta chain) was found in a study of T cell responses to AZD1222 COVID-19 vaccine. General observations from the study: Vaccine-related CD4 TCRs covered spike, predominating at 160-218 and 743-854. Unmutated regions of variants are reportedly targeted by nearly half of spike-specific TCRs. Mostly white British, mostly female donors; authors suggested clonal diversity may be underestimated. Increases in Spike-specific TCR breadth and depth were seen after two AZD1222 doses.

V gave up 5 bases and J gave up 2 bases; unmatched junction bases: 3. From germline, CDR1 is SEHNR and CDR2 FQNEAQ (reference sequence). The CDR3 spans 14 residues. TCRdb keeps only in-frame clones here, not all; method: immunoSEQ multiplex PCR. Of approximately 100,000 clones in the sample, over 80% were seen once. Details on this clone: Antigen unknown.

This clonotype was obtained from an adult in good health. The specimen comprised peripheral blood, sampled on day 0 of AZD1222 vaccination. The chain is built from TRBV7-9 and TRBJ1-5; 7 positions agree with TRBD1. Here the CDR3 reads CASSPGTGNQPQHF. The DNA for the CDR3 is TGTGCCAGCAGCCCTGGGACAGGCAATCAGCCCCAGCATTTT.